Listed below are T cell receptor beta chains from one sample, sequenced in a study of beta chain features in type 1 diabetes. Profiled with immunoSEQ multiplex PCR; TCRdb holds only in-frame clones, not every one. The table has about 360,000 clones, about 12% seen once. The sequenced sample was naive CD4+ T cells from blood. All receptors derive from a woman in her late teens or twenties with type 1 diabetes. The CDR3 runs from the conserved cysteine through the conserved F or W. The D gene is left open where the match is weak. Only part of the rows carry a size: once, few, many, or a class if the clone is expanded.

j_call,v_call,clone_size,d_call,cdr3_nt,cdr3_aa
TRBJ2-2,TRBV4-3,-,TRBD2,TGCGCCAGCAGCCAAGATTTAGCGGGGGGGGGCACCGGGGAGCTGTTTTTT,CASSQDLAGGGTGELFF
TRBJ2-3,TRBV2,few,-,TGTGCCAGCAGTGGGACTACCACAGATACGCAGTATTTT,CASSGTTTDTQYF
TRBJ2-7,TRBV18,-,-,TGTGCCAGCTCACCAAACCCGGGGGCCTACGAGCAGTACTTC,CASSPNPGAYEQYF
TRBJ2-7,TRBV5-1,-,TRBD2,TGCGCCAGCAGCTTGGGTCGGGAGGACTACGAGCAGTACTTC,CASSLGREDYEQYF
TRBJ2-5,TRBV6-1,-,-,TGTGCCAGCAGTGAAGGGCAGGCGGGCCAAGAGACCCAGTACTTC,CASSEGQAGQETQYF
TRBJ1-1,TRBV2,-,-,TGTGCCAGCAGTGGCGAAGGAAGCAGGGTAGGCACTGAAGCTTTCTTT,CASSGEGSRVGTEAFF
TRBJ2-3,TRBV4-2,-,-,TGTGCCAGCAGCCAGGGCTCTGGGGATACGCAGTATTTT,CASSQGSGDTQYF
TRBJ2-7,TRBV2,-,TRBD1,TGTGCCGGACGACGGGACAGCGCCTACGAGCAGTACTTC,CAGRRDSAYEQYF
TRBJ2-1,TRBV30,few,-,TGTGCCTGGAAAACTAGATACAATGAGCAGTTCTTC,CAWKTRYNEQFF
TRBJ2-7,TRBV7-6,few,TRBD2,TGTGCCAGCAGCGAATCCGGACTAGCTCCGTACTTC,CASSESGLAPYF
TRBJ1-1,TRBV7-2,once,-,TGTGCCAGCAGCTCATATTCCACGGGGTTATATACTGAAGCTTTCTTT,CASSSYSTGLYTEAFF
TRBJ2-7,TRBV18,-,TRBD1,TGTGCCAGCTCACCAGGGACAGACTACGAGCAGTACTTC,CASSPGTDYEQYF
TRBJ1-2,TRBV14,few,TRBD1,TGTGCCAGCAGCGGACAGGGGGCGAACTATGGCTACACCTTC,CASSGQGANYGYTF
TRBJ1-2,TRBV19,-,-,TGTGCCACCCGACAAGGCCCTTATGGCTACACCTTC,CATRQGPYGYTF
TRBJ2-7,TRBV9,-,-,TGTGCCAGCAGCGTAGAAGCCGAGACAGGTCTCTACGAGCAGTACTTC,CASSVEAETGLYEQYF
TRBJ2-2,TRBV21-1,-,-,TGTGCCAGCAAATTACCCCGGAGCGGCACCGGGGAGCTGTTTTTT,CASKLPRSGTGELFF
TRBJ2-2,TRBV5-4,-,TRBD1,TGTGCCAGCAGGGATGGGACAGGGGGCACCGGGGAGCTGTTTTTT,CASRDGTGGTGELFF
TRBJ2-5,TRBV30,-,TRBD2,TGTGCCTGGAGTGACTATCTAGCGGGAGTATGGGAGACCCAGTACTTC,CAWSDYLAGVWETQYF
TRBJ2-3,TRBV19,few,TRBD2,TGTGCCAGTAGTCTTGTTAGCGGGGTTACAGATACGCAGTATTTT,CASSLVSGVTDTQYF
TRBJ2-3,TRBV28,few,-,TGTGCCAGCAGTTTCGCCCGACAGCTCACAGATACGCAGTATTTT,CASSFARQLTDTQYF
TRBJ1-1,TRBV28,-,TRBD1,TGTGCCAGCAAGACAGGGAAGGAAAAAGCTTTCTTT,CASKTGKEKAFF
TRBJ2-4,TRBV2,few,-,TGTGCCAGCAGTGCGGGGTCGGACATTCAGTACTTC,CASSAGSDIQYF
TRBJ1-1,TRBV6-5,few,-,TGTGCCAGCAGTTACTCTCCGGGGACTGAAGCTTTCTTT,CASSYSPGTEAFF
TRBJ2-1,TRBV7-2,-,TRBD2,TGTGCCAGCAGCTCCACGACTAGCGGGAGACGGTGGGAGCAGTTCTTC,CASSSTTSGRRWEQFF
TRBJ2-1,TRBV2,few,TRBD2,TGTGCCAGCAGTGAGGGTAGCGGGAGTATTAATGAGCAGTTCTTC,CASSEGSGSINEQFF
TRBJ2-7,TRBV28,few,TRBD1,TGTGCCAGCAGTTGGACAGGGGCCTACGAGCAGTACTTC,CASSWTGAYEQYF
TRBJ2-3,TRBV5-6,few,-,TGTGCCAGCAGCTCTAAGCCAGATACGCAGTATTTT,CASSSKPDTQYF
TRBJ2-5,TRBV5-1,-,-,TGCGCCAGCAGCCCCCCGACAGATTCCCAAGAGACCCAGTACTTC,CASSPPTDSQETQYF
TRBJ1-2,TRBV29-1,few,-,TGCAGCGTTGAAGAACAGGGAGGGTATGGCTACACCTTC,CSVEEQGGYGYTF
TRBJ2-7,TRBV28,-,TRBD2,TGTGCCAGCAGTCAACTAGCGGGAGTGCGCTACGAGCAGTACTTC,CASSQLAGVRYEQYF
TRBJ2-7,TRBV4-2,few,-,TGTGCCAGCAGCCAAGGGGTGGGGGCTTATTTTGACGAGCAGTACTTC,CASSQGVGAYFDEQYF
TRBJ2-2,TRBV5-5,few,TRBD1,TGTGCCAGCAGCTTGGCCAGGGGGCACACCGGGGAGCTGTTTTTT,CASSLARGHTGELFF
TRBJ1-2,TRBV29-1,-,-,TGCAGCGTTTTAAGACAGGTCTATGGCTACACCTTC,CSVLRQVYGYTF
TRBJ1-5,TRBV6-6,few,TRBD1,TGTGCCACCGACCATCCACAGGGGGCGGATCAGCCCCAGCATTTT,CATDHPQGADQPQHF
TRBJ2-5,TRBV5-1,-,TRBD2,TGCGCCAGCAGCTTGTCAGCGGGAGGGCCGGGGACCCAGTACTTC,CASSLSAGGPGTQYF
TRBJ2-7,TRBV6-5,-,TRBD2,TGTGCCAGCAGTTACTGGCCTAGCGGCACCTACGAGCAGTACTTC,CASSYWPSGTYEQYF
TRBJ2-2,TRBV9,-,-,TGTGCCAGCAGCGGGGGACTTTACACCGGGGAGCTGTTTTTT,CASSGGLYTGELFF
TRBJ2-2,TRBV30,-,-,TGTGCCTGGAGAGCAATGGAACGGGGCGGGGAGCTGTTTTTT,CAWRAMERGGELFF
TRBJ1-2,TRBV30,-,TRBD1,TGTGCCTGGAGCGAGCAGGGGGCCATGGGCTACACCTTC,CAWSEQGAMGYTF
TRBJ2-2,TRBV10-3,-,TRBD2,TGTGCCATCAGTGGTCTTAGCGGGAGCGTGGACACCGGGGAGCTGTTTTTT,CAISGLSGSVDTGELFF
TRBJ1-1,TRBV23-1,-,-,TGCGCCAGACTACCTCGGGAGCCTCGATGGGCTTTCTTT,CARLPREPRWAFF
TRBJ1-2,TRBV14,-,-,TGTGCCAGCAGCCAAACAGGGTATGATGGCTACACCTTC,CASSQTGYDGYTF
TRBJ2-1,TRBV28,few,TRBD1,TGTGCCAGCAGTCGGGACAGCTCCTACAATGAGCAGTTCTTC,CASSRDSSYNEQFF
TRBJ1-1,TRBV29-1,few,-,TGCAGCGTTGTCGGTTTAGAGAACACTGAAGCTTTCTTT,CSVVGLENTEAFF
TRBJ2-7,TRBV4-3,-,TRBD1,TGCGCCAGCAGCCTCAACAGGGGGAGTTGGGAGCAGTACTTC,CASSLNRGSWEQYF
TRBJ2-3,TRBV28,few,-,TGTGCCAGCAGTTATTCGTCCCCAGATACGCAGTATTTT,CASSYSSPDTQYF
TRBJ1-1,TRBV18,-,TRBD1,TGTGCCAGCTCACCCCCGGGACAGCTGAACACTGAAGCTTTCTTT,CASSPPGQLNTEAFF